The clone carrying this TCR beta chain occurred many times. Its target is unknown. One entry per CDR3 protein, called by TCRdb with MiXCR from the 5' RACE reads. Counted here are about 400,000 distinct CDR3 sequences, about 6.2% occurring once; the ten biggest clones make up roughly 15%. This CDR3 is built from 13 residues. In germline, CDR1 is KGHSH, CDR2 LQKENI. Trimming took off 4 bases at V and 13 bases at J, with 16 bases between the two ends. The sample comes from a study of T cells after yellow fever vaccination. On the study more broadly: Preparing low-cell-number fractions relied on SMART-Seq v4 Ultra Low Input.

General study findings and limits: Relatively few clonotypes were ones that appeared in both CD4 and CD8 compartments. Clones that expanded after primary vaccination mostly reappeared after the booster (around 96% CD4, 80% to 90% CD8).

The source of this sequence is a man aged 25 to 40 who received the YFV17D yellow fever vaccine. The starting material was PBMCs, obtained 5 days after the yellow fever booster vaccination. The genes are TRBV18 and TRBJ2-2; a possible D gene is TRBD1 (6 bases). The CDR3 loop reads CASSQGHAEGLFF. The CDR3 bases are TGTGCCAGCTCACAGGGACACGCTGAGGGGCTGTTTTTT.